The 21 T cell receptor beta chains reported below all come from one sample, sequenced in a study of blood T cells in healthy people across ages. A second PCR, run for about 7 to 11 cycles, used a sample-barcoded 5' primer plus a J-beta primer mix. TCRdb itself ran the 5' RACE reads through MiXCR, one entry per CDR3 protein. This sample yields about 680,000 distinct CDR3 sequences, of which 49% are seen a single time; 30% to 40% belongs to the top ten. What was sequenced was blood. Receptors were obtained from an older woman in good health.

The chain has TRBV2 and TRBJ2-1; 11 bases align to TRBD2. V dropped 5 bases and J dropped 8; count of bases not matched to a gene: 11. CDR1 and CDR2 (germline): SNHLY, FYNNEI. The CDR3 is 16 residues long. The CDR3 DNA follows: TGTGCCAGCAGTTACATACTAGCGGGAGCGGGGGATGAGCAGTTCTTC. Translation gives CASSYILAGAGDEQFF.

Only a few counts were recorded for this clonotype. The J gene is TRBJ2-7, the V gene TRBV20-1, with TRBD2 as a possible D gene (6 bases). This CDR3 has 14 amino acids. V lost 5 bases, J lost 2 bases, and 16 bases lay in between. Germline CDR1 reads DFQATT; CDR2 reads SNEGSKA (reference sequence). CDR3 region: CSAQERAGPYEQYF. The CDR3 region has the DNA TGCAGTGCTCAAGAAAGGGCGGGACCCTACGAGCAGTACTTC.

A single count supports this clonotype. This chain links TRBV2 with TRBJ2-5; the D gene is possibly TRBD2 (6 bases). V was shortened by 8 bases and J by 11 bases, with 18 bases between the two germline ends. The V gene's germline CDR1 is SNHLY and CDR2 FYNNEI. The CDR3 is 12 residues long. This CDR3 reads CASGGTYNEQYF. CDR3 bases: TGTGCCAGCGGCGGGACTTACAATGAGCAGTACTTC.

V is TRBV5-1 and J is TRBJ1-1; TRBD1 matches 8 bases. V was clipped by 4 bases and J by 1 base; unmatched bases: 6. The CDR3 has 15 amino acids. CDR1 SGHRS and CDR2 YFSETQ come from the germline V gene. CDR3: CASSNRGGRNTEAFF. CDR3 DNA: TGCGCCAGCAGCAACAGGGGGGGTAGGAACACTGAAGCTTTCTTT.

Only a few counts were recorded for this clonotype. V and J are TRBV29-1 and TRBJ1-2; D gene unclear. The CDR3 is made up of 11 amino acids. The germline V and J ends were trimmed by 4 bases and 4 bases, with 7 bases remaining between them. Looked up from germline, CDR1 is SQVTM and CDR2 is ANQGSEA. CDR3 nucleotides: TGCAGCGTTGTTCAAGGCTATGGCTACACCTTC. This gives the protein CSVVQGYGYTF.

The gene calls are TRBV2 and TRBJ1-2, with D possibly matching TRBD1 (5 bases). The CDR3 extends over 14 amino acids. Germline-derived CDR1 and CDR2 are SNHLY and FYNNEI. V gave up 0 bases and J gave up 8 bases, with 13 bases separating them. CDR3 sequence: CASSEALLRGGYTF. The CDR3 DNA reads as TGTGCCAGCAGTGAAGCGCTTCTGAGGGGAGGCTACACCTTC.

The chain couples TRBV11-3 to TRBJ2-3; 10 bases align to TRBD2. The J segment lost 4 bases and the V segment lost 5 bases, leaving 9 bases of the junction unmatched. Germline CDR1 SGHNT, CDR2 YENEEA. CDR3 length: 16 amino acids. CDR3 DNA: TGTGCCAGCAGCCCTGGGGCTAGCGGGAGACCAGATACGCAGTATTTT. Amino acid sequence: CASSPGASGRPDTQYF.

Worth noting for this clonotype: A much larger clone lies one base from this, so it may be a read error. The CDR3 DNA sequence: TGTGCCAGCAGTGTACAGGGGAAAAAGACCCAGTACTTC. Its translation: CASSVQGKKTQYF. The chain links TRBV12-3 or TRBV12-4 to TRBJ2-5; TRBD1 matches 7 bases. The CDR3 loop spans 13 amino acids. The junction had 6 bases not matched to a gene; V was cut back by 5 bases and J by 6 bases.

This clonotype was seen a few times. The chain uses TRBV29-1 and TRBJ2-7, with a weak D call TRBD1 (7 bases). This CDR3 is 12 amino acids long. From germline, CDR1 is SQVTM and CDR2 ANQGSEA. The CDR3: CTGGDSLGEQYF. Written as DNA, the CDR3 is TGCACCGGAGGGGACAGCCTAGGGGAGCAGTACTTC.

As concerns this clonotype: A much larger clone differs from this one at a single base, so this may be a read error. The rearrangement links TRBV20-1 to TRBJ2-7, with 11 bases identical to TRBD1. This CDR3 contains 15 residues. Germline loops: CDR1 DFQATT, CDR2 SNEGSKA (reference sequence). With 1 base clipped from V and 7 bases from J, the junction kept 9 bases outside the gene matches. The CDR3 is CSARAGTGGGWEQYF. In DNA form, the CDR3 reads TGCAGTGCTAGAGCCGGGACAGGGGGAGGATGGGAGCAGTACTTC.

A single count supports this clonotype. The CDR3 region has the DNA TGTGCCAGCAGTTTTAGCAAAAGGGCGAATACGCAGTATTTT. Protein product: CASSFSKRANTQYF. The J gene is TRBJ2-3, the V gene TRBV28; D is undetermined. V was trimmed by 3 bases and J by 7 bases, leaving 14 bases between them. Germline assignment: CDR1 MDHEN and CDR2 SYDVKM. This CDR3 contains 14 residues.

The CDR3 loop reads CATSARAGANVLTF. CDR3 sequence (DNA): TGTGCCACCAGTGCGAGGGCTGGGGCCAACGTCCTGACTTTC. This chain uses TRBV24-1 with TRBJ2-6; D may be TRBD2 (5 bases). The CDR3 sequence is 14 residues long. Germline CDR1 reads KGHDR; CDR2 reads SFDVKD. Trimming took off 5 bases at V and 2 bases at J, with 6 bases between the two ends.

This clonotype was found a few times. The chain employs TRBV4-3 and TRBJ2-1; TRBD2 agrees at 7 bases. The CDR3 has 19 amino acids. The germline V gene encodes CDR1 LGHNA and CDR2 YSLEER. V lost 0 bases, J lost 6 bases, and 17 bases stayed unmatched. The CDR3: CASSQDLGSAGDKLNEQFF. In DNA, the CDR3 is TGCGCCAGCAGCCAAGATTTGGGTAGTGCGGGAGACAAGCTCAATGAGCAGTTCTTC.

The chain recombines TRBV27 with TRBJ2-1, with TRBD1 matching over 8 bases. This CDR3 has 14 residues. The junction had 7 bases not matched to a gene; V was cut back by 4 bases and J by 8 bases. The V gene's germline CDR1 is MNHEY and CDR2 SMNVEV (reference sequence). DNA of the CDR3: TGTGCCAGCAGTTCCAGGGGGCGCCCGGATGAGCAGTTCTTC. As protein: CASSSRGRPDEQFF.

The chain employs TRBV20-1 and TRBJ2-5; 12 bases agree with TRBD2. The CDR3 extends over 15 amino acids. Germline loops: CDR1 DFQATT, CDR2 SNEGSKA (reference sequence). The ends lost 3 bases at V and 4 bases at J; junction bases unmatched: 6. The chain's CDR3 is CSASPWTSGIETQYF. CDR3 in DNA: TGCAGTGCTAGTCCATGGACTAGCGGGATAGAGACCCAGTACTTC.

The genes are TRBV3-1 and TRBJ2-6; D is possibly TRBD1 (5 bases). The CDR3 extends over 16 amino acids. Germline loops: CDR1 LGHDT, CDR2 YNNKEL (reference sequence). Trimming stripped 5 bases from V and 0 bases from J, with 11 bases between. The CDR3 loop reads CASSSFRGSGANVLTF. CDR3 coding DNA: TGTGCCAGCAGCTCCTTTAGGGGCTCTGGGGCCAACGTCCTGACTTTC.

CDR3 bases: TGTGCCAGTCTTACCCCGGGCGGGGGCTACACCTTC. Protein sequence: CASLTPGGGYTF. This sequence joins TRBV6-1 and TRBJ1-2; D gene ambiguous. V was clipped by 9 bases and J by 8 bases, with 16 bases between them. CDR3 length: 12 amino acids. The germline CDR1 and CDR2 sequences are MNHNS and SASEGT.

The rearrangement links TRBV14 to TRBJ1-2; possibly TRBD1 for D (5 bases). This CDR3 contains 15 residues. Germline loops: CDR1 SGHDN, CDR2 FVKESK. With 0 bases removed from V and 5 bases from J, the gap between germline ends came to 13 bases. The chain's CDR3 is CASSQDKGAAYGYTF. The CDR3 DNA is TGTGCCAGCAGCCAAGATAAAGGGGCCGCTTATGGCTACACCTTC.

J is TRBJ2-3 and V is TRBV28; TRBD2 aligns across 10 bases. The germline CDR1 and CDR2 sequences are MDHEN and SYDVKM. The CDR3 consists of 15 residues. The ends lost 3 bases at V and 4 bases at J; junction bases unmatched: 4. This CDR3 is CASSLASGSPDTQYF. The CDR3 region has the DNA TGTGCCAGCAGTTTGGCTAGCGGGAGCCCAGATACGCAGTATTTT.

In its sample, this clonotype was seen a few times. V gene TRBV9 combines with J gene TRBJ2-7; 9 bases match TRBD2. The germline V gene encodes CDR1 SGDLS and CDR2 YYNGEE. The CDR3 runs to 18 residues. V was clipped by 0 bases and J by 3 bases; unmatched bases: 13. This CDR3 reads CASSVGIGGAGGDYEQYF. The CDR3 region has the DNA TGTGCCAGCAGCGTAGGGATTGGGGGAGCGGGAGGCGACTACGAGCAGTACTTC.

V is TRBV15 and J is TRBJ2-1; D may match TRBD1 or TRBD2 (6 bases each). CDR3 length equals 16 residues. The ends were cut back, 4 bases at V and 1 base at J, with 14 bases in the middle. Germline CDR1 LNHNV, CDR2 YYDKDF (reference sequence). The CDR3 nucleotides read TGTGCCACCAGCACTCCGGGGGCAGGGTCCTACAATGAGCAGTTCTTC. Its protein is CATSTPGAGSYNEQFF.